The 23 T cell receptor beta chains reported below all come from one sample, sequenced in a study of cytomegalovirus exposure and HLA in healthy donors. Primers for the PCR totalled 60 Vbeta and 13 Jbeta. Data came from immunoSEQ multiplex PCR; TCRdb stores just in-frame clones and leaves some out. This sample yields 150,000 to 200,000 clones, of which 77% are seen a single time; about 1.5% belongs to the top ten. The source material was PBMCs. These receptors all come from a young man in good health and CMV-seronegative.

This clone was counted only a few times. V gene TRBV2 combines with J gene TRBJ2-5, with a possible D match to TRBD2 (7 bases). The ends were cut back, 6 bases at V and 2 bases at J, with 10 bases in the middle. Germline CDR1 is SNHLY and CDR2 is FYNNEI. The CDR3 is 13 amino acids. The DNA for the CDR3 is TGTGCCAGCAGGGGGGGGCCGCAAGAGACCCAGTACTTC. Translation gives CASRGGPQETQYF.

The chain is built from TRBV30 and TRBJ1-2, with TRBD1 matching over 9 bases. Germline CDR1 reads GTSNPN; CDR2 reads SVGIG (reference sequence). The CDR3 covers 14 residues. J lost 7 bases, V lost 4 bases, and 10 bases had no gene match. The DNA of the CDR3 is TGTGCCTGGACCCCCGGGACAGGGTCTCTTGGCTACACCTTC. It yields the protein CAWTPGTGSLGYTF.

The CDR3 is CASSRSSSGGFYEQFF. The CDR3 DNA reads TGTGCCAGCAGTCGTTCCTCTAGCGGGGGTTTCTATGAGCAGTTCTTC. V gene TRBV6-6 combines with J gene TRBJ2-1; TRBD2 aligns across 10 bases. V was clipped by 5 bases and J by 8 bases; unmatched bases: 12. CDR3 size: 16 residues. In germline, CDR1 is MNHNY, CDR2 SVGAGI (reference sequence).

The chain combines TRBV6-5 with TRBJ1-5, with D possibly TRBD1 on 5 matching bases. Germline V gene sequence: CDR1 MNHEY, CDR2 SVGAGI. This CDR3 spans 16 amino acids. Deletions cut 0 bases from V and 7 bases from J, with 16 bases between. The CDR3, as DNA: TGTGCCAGCAGTTACTCGGCGGGGGGGGGTAGGCAGCCCCAGCATTTT. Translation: CASSYSAGGGRQPQHF.

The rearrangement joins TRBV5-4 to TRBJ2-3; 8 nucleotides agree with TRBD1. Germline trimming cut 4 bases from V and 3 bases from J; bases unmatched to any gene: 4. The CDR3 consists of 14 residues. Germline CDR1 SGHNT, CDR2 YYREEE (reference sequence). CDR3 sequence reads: CASSATGATDTQYF. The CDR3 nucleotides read TGTGCCAGCAGCGCGACAGGGGCGACAGATACGCAGTATTTT.

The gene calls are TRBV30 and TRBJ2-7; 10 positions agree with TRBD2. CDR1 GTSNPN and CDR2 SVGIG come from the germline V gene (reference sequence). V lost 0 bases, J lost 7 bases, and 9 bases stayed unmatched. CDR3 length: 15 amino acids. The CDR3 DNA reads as TGTGCCTGGAGTGTAGAGCGGGGACTAGCGTCTGAGCAGTACTTC. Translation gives CAWSVERGLASEQYF. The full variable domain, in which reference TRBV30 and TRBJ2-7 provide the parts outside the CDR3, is SQTIHQWPATLVQPVGSPLSLECTVEGTSNPNLYWYRQAAGRGLQLLFYSVGIGQISSEVPQNLSASRPQDRQFILSSKKLLLSDSGFYLCAWSVERGLASEQYFGPGTRLTVT.

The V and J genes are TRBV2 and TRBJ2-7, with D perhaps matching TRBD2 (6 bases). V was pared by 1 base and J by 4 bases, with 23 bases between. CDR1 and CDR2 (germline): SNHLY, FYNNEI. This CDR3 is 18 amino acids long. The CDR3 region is CASSEGRRRGITWYEQYF. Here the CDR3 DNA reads TGTGCCAGCAGTGAAGGGAGGCGCCGGGGGATAACCTGGTACGAGCAGTACTTC.

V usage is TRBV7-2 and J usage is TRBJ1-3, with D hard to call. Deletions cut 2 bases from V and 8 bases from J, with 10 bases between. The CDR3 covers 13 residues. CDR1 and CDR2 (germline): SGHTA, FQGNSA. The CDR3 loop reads CASSLSGLHTIYF. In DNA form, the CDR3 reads TGTGCCAGCAGCTTATCGGGTCTGCACACCATATATTTT.

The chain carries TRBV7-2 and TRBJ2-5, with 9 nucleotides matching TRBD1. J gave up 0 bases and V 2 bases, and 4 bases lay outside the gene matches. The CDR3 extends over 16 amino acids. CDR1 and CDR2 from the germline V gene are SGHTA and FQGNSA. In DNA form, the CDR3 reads TGTGCCAGCAGCTTATCCGGGACAGGGAACCAAGAGACCCAGTACTTC. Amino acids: CASSLSGTGNQETQYF.

The CDR3 here is CASSLSTSGSESYEQYF. The CDR3 region has the DNA TGTGCCAGCAGCTTATCGACTAGCGGGAGTGAATCCTACGAGCAGTACTTC. The chain combines TRBV7-3 with TRBJ2-7, with TRBD2 identical over 12 bases. The germline V gene has CDR1 SGHTA and CDR2 FQGTGA. This CDR3 has 17 amino acids. Trimming cost V 2 bases and J 1 base; bases outside gene matches: 6.

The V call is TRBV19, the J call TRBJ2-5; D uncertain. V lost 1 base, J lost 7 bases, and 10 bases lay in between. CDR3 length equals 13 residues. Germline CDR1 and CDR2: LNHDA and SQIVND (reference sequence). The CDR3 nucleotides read TGTGCCAGTAGTATAGGACAATTGGCGACCCAGTACTTC. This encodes CASSIGQLATQYF.

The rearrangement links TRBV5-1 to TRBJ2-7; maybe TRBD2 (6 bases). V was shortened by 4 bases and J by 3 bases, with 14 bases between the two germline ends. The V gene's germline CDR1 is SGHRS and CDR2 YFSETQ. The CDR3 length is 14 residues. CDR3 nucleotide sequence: TGCGCCAGCAGCGTAACCGGGACTGACTACGAGCAGTACTTC. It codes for CASSVTGTDYEQYF.

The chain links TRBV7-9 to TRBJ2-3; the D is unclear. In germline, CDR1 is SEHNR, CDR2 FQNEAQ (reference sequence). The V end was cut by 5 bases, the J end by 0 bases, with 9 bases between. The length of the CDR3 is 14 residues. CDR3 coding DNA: TGTGCCAGCAGCCTCCGCGGTAGCACAGATACGCAGTATTTT. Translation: CASSLRGSTDTQYF.

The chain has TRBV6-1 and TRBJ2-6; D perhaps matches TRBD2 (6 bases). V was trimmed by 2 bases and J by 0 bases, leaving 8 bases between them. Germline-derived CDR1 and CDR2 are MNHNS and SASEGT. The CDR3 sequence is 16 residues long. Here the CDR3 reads CASSELGGSGANVLTF. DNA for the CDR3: TGTGCCAGCAGTGAATTGGGGGGCTCTGGGGCCAACGTCCTGACTTTC.

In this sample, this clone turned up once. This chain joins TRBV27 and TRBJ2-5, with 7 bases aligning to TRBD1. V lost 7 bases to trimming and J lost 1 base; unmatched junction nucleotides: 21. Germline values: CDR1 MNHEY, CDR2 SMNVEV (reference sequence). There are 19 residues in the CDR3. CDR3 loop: CASTPSLGDSKGGQETQYF. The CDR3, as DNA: TGTGCCAGCACCCCTTCACTGGGGGACAGCAAAGGGGGCCAAGAGACCCAGTACTTC.

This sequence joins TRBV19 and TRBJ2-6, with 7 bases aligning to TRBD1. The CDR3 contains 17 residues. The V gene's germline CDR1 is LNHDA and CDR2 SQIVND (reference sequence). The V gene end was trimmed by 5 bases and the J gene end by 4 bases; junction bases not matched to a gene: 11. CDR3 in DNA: TGTGCCAGTAGTCCGGTCAGGGGGACGTCCGGGGCCAACGTCCTGACTTTC. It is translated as CASSPVRGTSGANVLTF.

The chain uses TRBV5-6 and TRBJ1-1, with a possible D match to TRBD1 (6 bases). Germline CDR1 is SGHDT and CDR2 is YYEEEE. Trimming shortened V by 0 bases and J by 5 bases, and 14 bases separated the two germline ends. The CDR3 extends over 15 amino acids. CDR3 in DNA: TGTGCCAGCAGCTTGGTGGGGGGGCCGGGGACTGAAGCTTTCTTT. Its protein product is CASSLVGGPGTEAFF.

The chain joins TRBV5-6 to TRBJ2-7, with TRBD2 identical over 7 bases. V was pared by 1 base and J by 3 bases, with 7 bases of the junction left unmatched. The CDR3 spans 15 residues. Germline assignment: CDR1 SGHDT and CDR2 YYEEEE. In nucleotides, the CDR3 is TGTGCCAGCAGCTTGTCGCCTAGCGGCCACTACGAGCAGTACTTC. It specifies CASSLSPSGHYEQYF.

The CDR3, as DNA: TGTGCCAGCAGCTTAGCGTCCGGGAATGAAAAACTGTTTTTT. This translates into CASSLASGNEKLFF. The V and J genes are TRBV7-2 and TRBJ1-4; D call uncertain. CDR3 length: 14 amino acids. V lost 0 bases to trimming and J lost 5 bases, with 7 bases between them. The germline V gene has CDR1 SGHTA and CDR2 FQGNSA.

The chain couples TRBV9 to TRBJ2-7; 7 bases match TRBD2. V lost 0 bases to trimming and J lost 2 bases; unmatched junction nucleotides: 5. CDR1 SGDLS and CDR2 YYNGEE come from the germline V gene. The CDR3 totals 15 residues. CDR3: CASSVDPSGTYEQYF. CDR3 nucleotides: TGTGCCAGCAGCGTAGACCCTAGCGGAACCTACGAGCAGTACTTC.

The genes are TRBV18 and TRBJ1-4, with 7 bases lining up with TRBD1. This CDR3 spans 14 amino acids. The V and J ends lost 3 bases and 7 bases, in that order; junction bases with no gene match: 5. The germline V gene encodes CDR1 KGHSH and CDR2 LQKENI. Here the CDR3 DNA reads TGTGCCAGCTCACCCAGGGGGGTGGGTGAAAAACTGTTTTTT. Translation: CASSPRGVGEKLFF.

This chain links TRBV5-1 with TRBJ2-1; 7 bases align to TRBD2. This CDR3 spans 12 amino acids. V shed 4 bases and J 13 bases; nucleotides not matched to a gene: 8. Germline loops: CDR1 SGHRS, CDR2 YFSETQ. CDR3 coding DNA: TGCGCCAGCAGCCTGGAAACGGGACTACAGTTCTTC. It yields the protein CASSLETGLQFF.

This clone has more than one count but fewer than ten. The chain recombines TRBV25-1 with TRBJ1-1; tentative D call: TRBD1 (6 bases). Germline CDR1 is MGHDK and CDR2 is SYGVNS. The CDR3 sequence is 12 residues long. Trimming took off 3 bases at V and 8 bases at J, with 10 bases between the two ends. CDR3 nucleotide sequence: TGTGCCAGCAGTGATCAGGGGCGGGAAGCTTTCTTT. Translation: CASSDQGREAFF.